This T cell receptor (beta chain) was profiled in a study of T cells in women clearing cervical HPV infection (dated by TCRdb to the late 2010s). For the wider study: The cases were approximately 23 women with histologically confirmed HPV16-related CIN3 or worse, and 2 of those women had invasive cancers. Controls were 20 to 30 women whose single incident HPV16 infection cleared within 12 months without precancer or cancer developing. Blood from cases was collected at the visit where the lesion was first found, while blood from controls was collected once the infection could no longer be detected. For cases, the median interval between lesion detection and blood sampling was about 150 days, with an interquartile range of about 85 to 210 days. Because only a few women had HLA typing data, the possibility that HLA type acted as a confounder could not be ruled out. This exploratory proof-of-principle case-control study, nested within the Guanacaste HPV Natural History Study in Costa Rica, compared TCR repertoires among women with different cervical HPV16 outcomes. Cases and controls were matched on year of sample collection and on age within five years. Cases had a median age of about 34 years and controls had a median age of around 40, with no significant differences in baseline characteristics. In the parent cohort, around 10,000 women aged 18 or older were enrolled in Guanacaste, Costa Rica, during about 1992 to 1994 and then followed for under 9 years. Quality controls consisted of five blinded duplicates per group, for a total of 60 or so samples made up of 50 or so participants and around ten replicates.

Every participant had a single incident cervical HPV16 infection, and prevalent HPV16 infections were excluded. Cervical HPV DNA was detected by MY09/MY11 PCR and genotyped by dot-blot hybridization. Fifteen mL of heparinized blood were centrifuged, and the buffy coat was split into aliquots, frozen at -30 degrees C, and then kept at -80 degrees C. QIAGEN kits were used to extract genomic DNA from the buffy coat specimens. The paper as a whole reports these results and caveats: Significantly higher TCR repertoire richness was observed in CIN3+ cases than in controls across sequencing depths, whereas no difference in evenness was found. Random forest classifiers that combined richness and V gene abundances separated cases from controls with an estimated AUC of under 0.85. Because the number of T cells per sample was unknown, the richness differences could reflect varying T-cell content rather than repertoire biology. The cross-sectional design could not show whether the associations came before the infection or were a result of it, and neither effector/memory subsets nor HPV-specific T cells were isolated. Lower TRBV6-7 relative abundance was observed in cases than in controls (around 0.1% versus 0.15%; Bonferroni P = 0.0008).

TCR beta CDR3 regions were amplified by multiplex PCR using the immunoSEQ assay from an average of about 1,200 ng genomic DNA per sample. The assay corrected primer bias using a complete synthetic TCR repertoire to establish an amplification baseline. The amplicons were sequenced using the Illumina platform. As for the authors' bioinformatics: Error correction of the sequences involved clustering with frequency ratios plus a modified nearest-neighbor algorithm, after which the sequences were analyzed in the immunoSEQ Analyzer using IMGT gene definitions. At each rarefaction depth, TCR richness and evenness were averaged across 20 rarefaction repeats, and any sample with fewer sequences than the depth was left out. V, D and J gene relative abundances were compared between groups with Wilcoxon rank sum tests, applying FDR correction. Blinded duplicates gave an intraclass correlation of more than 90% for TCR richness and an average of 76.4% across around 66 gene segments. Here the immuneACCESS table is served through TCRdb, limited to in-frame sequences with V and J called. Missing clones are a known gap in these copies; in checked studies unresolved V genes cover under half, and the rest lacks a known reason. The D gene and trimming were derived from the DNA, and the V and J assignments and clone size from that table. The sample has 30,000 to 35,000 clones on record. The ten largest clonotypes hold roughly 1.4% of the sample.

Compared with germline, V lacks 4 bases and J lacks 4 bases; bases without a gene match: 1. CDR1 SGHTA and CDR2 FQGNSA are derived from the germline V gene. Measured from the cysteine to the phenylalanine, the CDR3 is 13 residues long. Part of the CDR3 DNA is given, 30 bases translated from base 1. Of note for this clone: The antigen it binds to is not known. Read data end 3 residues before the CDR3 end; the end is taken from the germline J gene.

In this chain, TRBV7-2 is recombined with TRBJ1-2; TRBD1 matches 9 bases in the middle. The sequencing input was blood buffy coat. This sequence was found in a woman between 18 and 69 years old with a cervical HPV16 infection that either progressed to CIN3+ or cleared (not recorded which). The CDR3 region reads CASSSGQGYGYTF. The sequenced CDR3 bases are TGTGCCAGCAGCTCGGGACAGGGCTATGGC.